The 8 T cell receptor beta chains below were found in one sample sequenced in a study of shared clonotypes between healthy human individuals (dated by TCRdb to 2020 to 2021). Receptor amplification or capture employed the immunoSEQ multiplex PCR assay. TCRdb mirrors the immuneACCESS table, restricted to in-frame sequences. Some clones are absent from its copies; in checked studies, under half trace to an unresolved V gene, and the reason for the others is unknown. This sample gives roughly 2,300,000 clones in total; 85% to 95% of them show up just once. The ten most abundant clones make up about 0.36% of the sample. The sequencing input was naive CD4+ T cells from PBMCs. The meaning of the sample's cell subset or site label: CD45RA+ positively selected. These receptors came from a man between 18 and 29 years old in good health. Some clones in this sample may be carry-over from other donors' samples.

V gene TRBV4-3 combines with J gene TRBJ2-7, with 8 bases lining up with TRBD2. This CDR3 has 15 residues. Looked up from germline, CDR1 is LGHNA and CDR2 is YSLEER. V lost 2 bases to trimming and J lost 7 bases; unmatched junction nucleotides: 10. The CDR3 protein is CASSQSYSGVGEQYF. CDR3 coding DNA: TGCGCCAGCAGCCAATCCTATAGCGGGGTGGGGGAGCAGTACTTC.

This chain joins TRBV27 and TRBJ1-6; tentatively, D is TRBD1 (5 bases). Between the trimmed V and J ends, which lost 2 bases and 13 bases, there was a span of 9 bases. CDR3 size: 12 residues. Germline loops: CDR1 MNHEY, CDR2 SMNVEV (reference sequence). CDR3 loop: CASSLRGLPLHF. The CDR3, as DNA: TGTGCCAGCAGTTTACGGGGCCTGCCCCTCCACTTT.

The genes are TRBV5-1 and TRBJ1-2, with 11 bases that match TRBD1. Losses at the gene ends were 5 bases for V and 2 bases for J; bases not matched to a gene: 2. Germline CDR1 and CDR2: SGHRS and YFSETQ. The CDR3 spans 14 residues. The CDR3 loop reads CASRGQGANYGYTF. In DNA form, the CDR3 reads TGCGCCAGCAGAGGACAGGGGGCCAACTATGGCTACACCTTC.

This chain connects TRBV4-3 to TRBJ2-7; 8 bases match TRBD2. The CDR3 sequence is 17 residues long. Germline trimming cut 1 base from V and 1 base from J; bases unmatched to any gene: 9. The V gene's germline CDR1 is LGHNA and CDR2 YSLEER. The CDR3 bases are TGCGCCAGCAGCCAAGGTCGCCCAGCTAGCGGGTCCTACGAGCAGTACTTC. This encodes CASSQGRPASGSYEQYF.

The V call is TRBV23-1, the J call TRBJ2-5; D is possibly TRBD1 (6 bases). TRBV23-1 belongs to the ORF category, with a function that is uncertain. The length of the CDR3 is 15 residues. V was cut by 4 bases and J by 4 bases, with 16 bases left in between. CDR3 sequence: CASSPQGSAGETQYF. As DNA, the CDR3 is TGCGCCAGCAGTCCTCAGGGGAGTGCGGGAGAGACCCAGTACTTC.

This rearrangement joins TRBV4-3 to TRBJ2-1; D possibly corresponds to TRBD2 (6 bases). The CDR3 totals 15 residues. Germline V gives CDR1 LGHNA, CDR2 YSLEER. Trimming removed 0 bases at V and 6 bases at J, with 12 bases between. CDR3 DNA: TGCGCCAGCAGCCAAGACAGTCAGGGAGGCAATGAGCAGTTCTTC. Translated: CASSQDSQGGNEQFF.

This chain uses TRBV7-3 with TRBJ2-7; D uncertain. V shed 2 bases and J shed 3 bases, with 8 bases lying between them. This CDR3 region has 13 residues. The germline V gene encodes CDR1 SGHTA and CDR2 FQGTGA. The CDR3, as DNA: TGTGCCAGCAGCTTATCTGGATACTACGAGCAGTACTTC. Translated, it gives CASSLSGYYEQYF.

V is TRBV5-1 and J is TRBJ2-6; D not resolved. The ends were cut back, 0 bases at V and 2 bases at J, with 6 bases in the middle. The CDR3 contains 15 residues. CDR1 is SGHRS, CDR2 YFSETQ, per germline. The CDR3 protein is CASSLAGTGANVLTF. As DNA, the CDR3 is TGCGCCAGCAGCTTGGCCGGAACTGGGGCCAACGTCCTGACTTTC.